The subject of this entry is one T cell receptor (beta chain). At least ten counts were recorded for this clonotype. The antigen it binds to is not known. Per-nucleotide qualities are absent, and no much larger clonotype sits a single base away. These data are taken from a study of T cells in Graves' hyperthyroidism and ophthalmopathy (dated by TCRdb to the late 2010s). About the full investigation: Peripheral blood samples were taken at initial diagnosis, before any treatment was given. The 75 to 100 discovery patients were divided at random into training and test sets in a 7:3 ratio. Once sampling was done, hyperthyroidism patients were given methimazole at a starting dose of 30 mg daily, whereas ophthalmopathy patients were given high-dose intravenous methylprednisolone. To identify TCR V-J signatures that set the groups apart, the researchers used a discovery cohort of about a hundred patients, made up of 40 to 45 with Graves' ophthalmopathy and 57 with stable Graves' hyperthyroidism. In about six Graves' hyperthyroidism patients, the study also compared T-cell repertoires from thyroid tissue with T-cell repertoires from blood. The paper describes TCR Vbeta CDR3 sequencing of 130 to 150 peripheral blood samples, made up of about 41 ophthalmopathy patients, roughly 72 hyperthyroidism patients and some 17 progressor patients. Prospective prediction of ophthalmopathy was tested in an independent validation cohort of 18 hyperthyroidism patients and around 16 patients who later progressed to ophthalmopathy. On the study overall, not on this receptor specifically: Sample size was not statistically predetermined, and blinding of investigators to group allocation was not performed. In cross-validation, a model built on a 13 V-J signature told ophthalmopathy apart from stable hyperthyroidism with 85% to 90% sensitivity and approximately 81% specificity, and in testing the same model reached 80%/75%. Most expanded thyroid clonotypes (frequency above 0.001) were also found in blood, which suggests that blood repertoires may mirror thyroid immune responses. During validation, the model predicted progression to ophthalmopathy a median of approximately six months ahead of onset, with almost 71% sensitivity and roughly 72% specificity.

Stable Graves' hyperthyroidism was defined as no progression to ophthalmopathy during 18 months of follow-up. Hyperthyroidism patients were aged 18 to 65 years and newly diagnosed, with disease duration of less than 2 months. Patients with uncontrolled infections, other autoimmune diseases, pregnancy or lactation were excluded. Clinical symptoms, serum thyroxine and TRAb, thyroid ultrasound, and orbital computed tomography formed the basis for the diagnoses. Ficoll-Paque density gradient centrifugation was used to isolate PBMCs from about 10 ml of fresh peripheral blood. Total RNA was extracted with Trizol reagent, and quality was checked on an Agilent 2100 Bioanalyzer. Amplification of TCR beta CDR3 regions was carried out from RNA transcripts. A first-round RT-PCR of the TCR CDR3 used the HTBI primer set with the Qiagen OneStep RT-PCR kit. The libraries were constructed in a second round of multiplex PCR and then size-selected and purified. Paired-end sequencing of the libraries was performed with 100 bp reads on an Illumina HiSeq2000. The paper's data handling went like this. SOAPnuke was used to process the raw data, removing reads that contained adapters or uncalled bases, had a mean Phred below 15, or lacked an exact match to the constant primer or identifier. COPE v1.2.5 was used to merge high-quality paired reads, and clonotypes were defined as unique nucleotide sequences. MiTCR v1.1 was used to align clonotypes to the IMGT TRBV, TRBD and TRBJ reference segments. Analysis was restricted to V-J combinations with a frequency above 0.0001, which covered roughly 99% of repertoires. The TCS score was defined as the ratio of F50 (clonal expansion) to E x V (chaos), calculated using BLOSUM62-based TCRdist between CDR3 peptides within each V-J. Welch's t-statistics and random forest reduced just over 500 V-J features to roughly 13, which were used in a naive Bayes classifier (R e1071). TCRdb reprocessed the public reads (quality trimming at Q25 with fastp, clone calling with MiXCR) and kept in-frame beta chains. Rows with a matching CDR3 protein are joined into one entry that keeps the most common DNA and genes. What appears here as the V and J calls and clone size reflects TCRdb's work, not the paper's. This sample holds under 350,000 distinct CDR3 sequences; 15% to 20% were observed only once. The top ten clones comprise under 55% of the sample.

The CDR3, from cysteine to phenylalanine, totals 14 residues. Of the read, only the CDR3 DNA is kept; its 42 bases are in frame from base 1. CDR1 and CDR2 are read off the germline V gene as MDHEN and SYDVKM. V is cut by 4 bases and J by 7 bases, and the space between the germline ends is 16 bases. The material sequenced was blood. The receptor was isolated from a woman between 45 and 60 years old with Graves' hyperthyroidism. The sequence links TRBV28 to TRBJ1-1; no D segment can be confidently identified. The CDR3 sequence is CASSSGPMRVEAFF. In nucleotides, the sequence is TGTGCCAGCAGTTCAGGACCCATGCGCGTTGAAGCTTTCTTT. Joined to the reference TRBV28 and TRBJ1-1 proteins, this CDR3 gives the full variable domain: DVKVTQSSRYLVKRTGEKVFLECVQDMDHENMFWYRQDPGLGLRLIYFSYDVKMKEKGDIPEGYSVSREKKERFSLILESASTNQTSMYLCASSSGPMRVEAFFGQGTRLTVV.